This T cell receptor beta chain was identified during a study of early stage breast cancer tumors. Study in general: About 70% of the 16 invasive tumors were ER+, PR+ and HER2-.

This clone showed up just once. What it binds is not known. J gave up 2 bases and V 4 bases, and 4 bases lay outside the gene matches. Per germline, CDR1 KGHSH and CDR2 LQKENI. The CDR3 is made up of 15 amino acids. Each sample had two DNA replicates, roughly 0.5 ug blood or around 1.5 ug tissue. Clones were sequenced by immunoSEQ multiplex PCR, and TCRdb holds only the in-frame ones, with some missing. The table records 65,000 to 75,000 clones, 65% to 85% of them present only once. The study, taken as a whole, reports: Compared with adjacent normal breast tissue, tumors showed roughly 2.5-fold greater T cell density and higher clonality. Enriched TCRB sequences shared across patients were mostly commonly generated sequences.

Sequencing was performed on blood. This clonotype originated in a person aged 35 to 50 with breast cancer. The chain uses TRBV18 and TRBJ2-1; 8 bases are shared with TRBD1. CDR3 nucleotide sequence: TGTGCCAGCTCACGGGGGACAGGTCCCTACAATGAGCAGTTCTTC. Encoded protein: CASSRGTGPYNEQFF. Supplemented by reference TRBV18 and TRBJ2-1, the full variable domain reads NAGVMQNPRHLVRRRGQEARLRCSPMKGHSHVYWYRQLPEEGLKFMVYLQKENIIDESGMPKERFSAEFPKEGPSILRIQQVVRGDSAAYFCASSRGTGPYNEQFFGPGTRLTVL.